Shown below are 27 T cell receptor beta chains from a single sample sequenced in a study of spatial heterogeneity in lung cancer. Findings and caveats of the study: Within tumors, counts of expanded alpha and beta TCRs tracked tumor mutation counts.

Time point here: sample taken at primary tumor resection. The antigens these receptors bind are not known. MiXCR, applied by TCRdb to the 5' RACE reads, yields one record per CDR3 protein. Here the sample spans some 5,000 distinct CDR3 sequences, approximately 7% being singletons. Specimen: lung tumor tissue, collected at surgery. Source of these receptors: a male donor with early-stage non-small cell lung cancer.

This clonotype was detected ten times or more. This chain links TRBV28 with TRBJ2-3; TRBD1 agrees at 7 bases. The CDR3 length is 15 residues. Germline V gene data show CDR1 as MDHEN and CDR2 as SYDVKM. The J segment lost 6 bases and the V segment lost 5 bases, leaving 11 bases of the junction unmatched. The CDR3: CASSTTGEYRDTQYF. The CDR3 coding sequence is TGTGCCAGCAGTACAACAGGGGAATATCGGGATACGCAGTATTTT. The full variable domain, its missing parts supplied by reference TRBV28 and TRBJ2-3, is DVKVTQSSRYLVKRTGEKVFLECVQDMDHENMFWYRQDPGLGLRLIYFSYDVKMKEKGDIPEGYSVSREKKERFSLILESASTNQTSMYLCASSTTGEYRDTQYFGPGTRLTVL.

This clonotype was counted many times. The V call is TRBV6-5, the J call TRBJ1-4; TRBD1 matches at 11 bases. The CDR3 has 20 residues. In germline, CDR1 is MNHEY, CDR2 SVGAGI. Trimming removed 0 bases from V and 5 bases from J; junction bases left unmatched: 14. The CDR3 DNA is TGTGCCAGCAGTTACTCGTCGGTCCCGGGACAGGGGGACCGAAATGAAAAACTGTTTTTT. It codes for CASSYSSVPGQGDRNEKLFF.

The V gene is TRBV7-2, the J gene TRBJ2-1, with D tentatively TRBD2 (6 bases). The CDR3 has 12 amino acids. The germline CDR1 and CDR2 sequences are SGHTA and FQGNSA. Trimming removed 5 bases at V and 6 bases at J, with 8 bases between. CDR3 amino acids: CASSAGPNEQFF. CDR3 sequence (DNA): TGTGCCAGCAGCGCGGGACCCAATGAGCAGTTCTTC.

By share of the sample, this clonotype is hyperexpanded. The J gene is TRBJ2-1, the V gene TRBV5-5, with a tentative D call TRBD2 (6 bases). The CDR3 runs to 16 residues. In germline, CDR1 is SGHKS, CDR2 YYEKEE (reference sequence). Trimming pared 7 bases from V and 3 bases from J, leaving 20 bases between. This CDR3 is CASLREEPRFYNEQFF. In DNA, the CDR3 is TGTGCCAGCCTTAGGGAGGAACCCCGTTTCTACAATGAGCAGTTCTTC.

The chain is built from TRBV6-5 and TRBJ2-7, with D unclear. Trimming took 6 bases from V and 5 from J, leaving 14 bases between them. This CDR3 contains 13 residues. CDR1 and CDR2 (germline): MNHEY, SVGAGI. The CDR3 spells CASRSVGFHEQYF. The CDR3 region has the DNA TGTGCCAGCAGGTCCGTAGGATTCCACGAGCAGTACTTC.

By sample share, this clonotype is medium-sized. This rearrangement joins TRBV19 to TRBJ1-4; D is perhaps TRBD1 (5 bases). Germline V lookup: CDR1 LNHDA, CDR2 SQIVND (reference sequence). The CDR3 spans 13 residues. Trimming removed 5 bases from V and 8 bases from J, with 12 bases in between. The CDR3 bases are TGTGCCAGTAGTTCGGACAAGACCGAAAAACTGTTTTTT. It specifies CASSSDKTEKLFF.

The chain couples TRBV7-2 to TRBJ1-3; D gene ambiguous. CDR3 size: 14 residues. The V gene's germline CDR1 is SGHTA and CDR2 FQGNSA. Trimming stripped 6 bases from V and 0 bases from J, with 9 bases between. The CDR3 coding sequence is TGTGCCAGCAGTTCCACACCCTCTGGAAACACCATATATTTT. Its translation is CASSSTPSGNTIYF.

By sample fraction, this clonotype is medium-sized (0.01 to 0.1%). The V call is TRBV5-1, the J call TRBJ2-1, with D perhaps TRBD1 (5 bases). Trimming took 4 bases from V and 1 from J, leaving 9 bases between them. The length of the CDR3 is 14 residues. Germline V gives CDR1 SGHRS, CDR2 YFSETQ. The CDR3 DNA reads as TGCGCCAGCAGCCTCAGGGTTTCCTACAATGAGCAGTTCTTC. It encodes CASSLRVSYNEQFF. Complete variable domain (other parts from reference TRBV5-1 and TRBJ2-1): KAGVTQTPRYLIKTRGQQVTLSCSPISGHRSVSWYQQTPGQGLQFLFEYFSETQRNKGNFPGRFSGRQFSNSRSEMNVSTLELGDSALYLCASSLRVSYNEQFFGPGTRLTVL.

In this sample, this clonotype turned up many times. The rearrangement links TRBV5-5 to TRBJ1-1, with 8 bases that match TRBD1. CDR3 length: 18 amino acids. V lost 1 base to trimming and J lost 3 bases; unmatched junction nucleotides: 14. Germline V gene data show CDR1 as SGHKS and CDR2 as YYEKEE (reference sequence). The CDR3 coding sequence is TGTGCCAGCAGCTTGAGGGCAGGGGGCAACTTTCGGGACACTGAAGCTTTCTTT. Protein sequence: CASSLRAGGNFRDTEAFF.

The table lists this clonotype with many counts. The gene calls are TRBV7-2 and TRBJ2-4, with 9 nucleotides matching TRBD1. Germline CDR1 is SGHTA and CDR2 is FQGNSA. The J segment lost 5 bases and the V segment lost 5 bases, leaving 7 bases of the junction unmatched. The CDR3 is 15 amino acids. CDR3 amino acids: CASSTRQGGENIQYF. The DNA of the CDR3 is TGTGCCAGCAGCACCAGACAGGGGGGAGAAAACATTCAGTACTTC.

This clonotype was seen repeatedly, ten times or more. The rearrangement links TRBV7-2 to TRBJ2-7; possible D gene TRBD2, 5 bases. This CDR3 spans 15 amino acids. V was pared by 4 bases and J by 2 bases, with 15 bases between. CDR1 is SGHTA, CDR2 FQGNSA, per germline. CDR3 region: CASSYGLLGAYEQYF. In DNA, the CDR3 is TGTGCCAGCAGCTACGGACTTCTCGGCGCCTACGAGCAGTACTTC. Drawing the rest from reference TRBV7-2 and TRBJ2-7, the complete variable domain is GAGVSQSPSNKVTEKGKDVELRCDPISGHTALYWYRQSLGQGLEFLIYFQGNSAPDKSGLPSDRFSAERTGGSVSTLTIQRTQQEDSAVYLCASSYGLLGAYEQYFGPGTRLTVT.

This clonotype came up many times. The chain couples TRBV24-1 to TRBJ2-3; D might be TRBD1 (5 bases). The V gene's germline CDR1 is KGHDR and CDR2 SFDVKD. The CDR3 has 15 amino acids. V was cut by 3 bases and J by 5 bases, with 14 bases left in between. This CDR3 reads CATSDRQGLIDTQYF. The CDR3 DNA is TGTGCCACCAGTGATAGGCAGGGCCTAATAGATACGCAGTATTTT.

Sample share makes this clonotype medium-sized (0.01 to 0.1%). The rearrangement joins TRBV5-4 to TRBJ1-6; D gene uncertain. Germline-derived CDR1 and CDR2 are SGHNT and YYREEE (reference sequence). Trimming took off 4 bases at V and 7 bases at J, with 3 bases between the two ends. The CDR3 length is 11 residues. DNA for the CDR3: TGTGCCAGCAGCCAGAATTCACCCCTCCACTTT. Protein product: CASSQNSPLHF. Together with reference TRBV5-4 and TRBJ1-6, the CDR3 gives the full variable domain: ETGVTQSPTHLIKTRGQQVTLRCSSQSGHNTVSWYQQALGQGPQFIFQYYREEENGRGNFPPRFSGLQFPNYSSELNVNALELDDSALYLCASSQNSPLHFGNGTRLTVT.

By sample fraction, this clonotype is medium-sized. The chain has TRBV9 and TRBJ1-5; a possible D gene is TRBD1 (5 bases). The germline V and J ends were trimmed by 0 bases and 7 bases, with 14 bases remaining between them. The CDR3 spans 15 residues. The germline V gene has CDR1 SGDLS and CDR2 YYNGEE. CDR3 protein: CASSVAGLGSQPQHF. In DNA, the CDR3 is TGTGCCAGCAGCGTAGCAGGGCTAGGGAGCCAGCCCCAGCATTTT.

This clonotype is medium-sized by share. The V gene is TRBV4-2, the J gene TRBJ2-5; 7 bases line up with TRBD1. The CDR3 loop spans 14 amino acids. J gave up 4 bases and V 4 bases, and 6 bases lay outside the gene matches. Looked up from germline, CDR1 is LGHNA and CDR2 is YNFKEQ. CDR3 nucleotide sequence: TGTGCCAGCAGCCCGACAGGGAACGGAGAGACCCAGTACTTC. Translating gives CASSPTGNGETQYF.

By sample share, this clonotype is medium-sized. The gene calls are TRBV18 and TRBJ2-7; 7 nucleotides match TRBD1. The CDR3 consists of 14 residues. The V segment lost 4 bases and the J segment 6 bases; nucleotides outside the gene matches: 9. From germline, CDR1 is KGHSH and CDR2 LQKENI. CDR3 nucleotides: TGTGCCAGCTCACTTCATAGCACAGGGGTCGAGCAGTACTTC. Protein: CASSLHSTGVEQYF.

A note on this clonotype: This may be a read error: a much more frequent sequence differs by one nucleotide. The rearrangement links TRBV7-3 to TRBJ1-6; D remains ambiguous. Germline V CDR1 and CDR2: SGHTA, FQGTGA. The ends were cut back, 3 bases at V and 7 bases at J, with 10 bases in the middle. The CDR3 totals 14 residues. The CDR3 bases are TGTGCCAGCAGCTTTGGGGTTAGCAATTCACCCCTCCACTTT. It translates to CASSFGVSNSPLHF.

This clonotype was counted at least ten times. The chain carries TRBV29-1 and TRBJ1-1; D not certain. Between the trimmed V and J ends, which lost 1 base and 4 bases, there was a span of 4 bases. Looked up from germline, CDR1 is SQVTM and CDR2 is ANQGSEA. The CDR3 extends over 11 amino acids. The CDR3 DNA reads TGCAGCGTTGAAGCAGGCACTGAAGCTTTCTTT. Its protein product is CSVEAGTEAFF.

Only a few counts were recorded for this clonotype. The chain combines TRBV5-1 with TRBJ2-7; D tentatively fits TRBD1 or TRBD2 (5 bases each). This CDR3 is built from 14 residues. V was pared by 0 bases and J by 3 bases, with 10 bases between. The germline gives CDR1 SGHRS, CDR2 YFSETQ. The CDR3 nucleotides read TGCGCCAGCAGCTTGGTTGGGGACCTCTACGAGCAGTACTTC. As protein: CASSLVGDLYEQYF. Using reference TRBV5-1 and TRBJ2-7 for the parts outside the CDR3, the full variable domain is KAGVTQTPRYLIKTRGQQVTLSCSPISGHRSVSWYQQTPGQGLQFLFEYFSETQRNKGNFPGRFSGRQFSNSRSEMNVSTLELGDSALYLCASSLVGDLYEQYFGPGTRLTVT.

This clonotype was seen a few times. This CDR3 reads CASSLASGMDTQYF. The CDR3 coding sequence is TGTGCCAGCAGCTTAGCTAGCGGGATGGATACGCAGTATTTT. The chain joins TRBV7-2 to TRBJ2-3; 8 positions agree with TRBD2. The trim removed 0 bases at V and 6 bases at J, leaving 2 bases unmatched. The germline V gene has CDR1 SGHTA and CDR2 FQGNSA. The CDR3 loop spans 14 amino acids. Drawing the rest from reference TRBV7-2 and TRBJ2-3, the complete variable domain is GAGVSQSPSNKVTEKGKDVELRCDPISGHTALYWYRQSLGQGLEFLIYFQGNSAPDKSGLPSDRFSAERTGGSVSTLTIQRTQQEDSAVYLCASSLASGMDTQYFGPGTRLTVL.

This clonotype was picked up a small number of times. This chain uses TRBV4-1 with TRBJ1-5, with no clear D. Germline assignment: CDR1 MGHRA and CDR2 YSYEKL. V shed 1 base and J shed 6 bases, with 10 bases lying between them. CDR3 size: 14 residues. Here the CDR3 reads CASSQVPAGQPQHF. DNA for the CDR3: TGCGCCAGCAGCCAAGTCCCCGCGGGTCAGCCCCAGCATTTT.

Sample share makes this clonotype hyperexpanded. This chain joins TRBV28 and TRBJ1-1, with D hard to call. Germline lookup yields CDR1 MDHEN and CDR2 SYDVKM. V was trimmed by 6 bases and J by 2 bases, leaving 13 bases between them. The CDR3 spans 14 residues. As DNA, the CDR3 is TGTGCCAGCAGCCCAGTCGCCTCTAACACTGAAGCTTTCTTT. Protein sequence: CASSPVASNTEAFF.

This clonotype was counted ten times or more. This chain joins TRBV12-3 or TRBV12-4 and TRBJ1-6; D call uncertain. The CDR3 is 13 amino acids. Deletions cut 3 bases from V and 10 bases from J, with 10 bases between. In nucleotides, the CDR3 is TGTGCCAGCAGTTTGCAGAGTGGGTCACCCCTCCACTTT. Translation gives CASSLQSGSPLHF.

This clonotype came up many times. The chain couples TRBV11-1 to TRBJ2-5; 16 nucleotides match TRBD2. Germline V CDR1 and CDR2: SGHAT, FQDESV (reference sequence). The CDR3 contains 17 residues. The V gene end was trimmed by 3 bases and the J gene end by 5 bases; junction bases not matched to a gene: 6. CDR3 coding DNA: TGTGCCAGCAGCTTGAAGGGACTAGCGGGAGGGCCGGAGACCCAGTACTTC. Protein sequence: CASSLKGLAGGPETQYF.

Many counts were recorded for this clonotype. V usage is TRBV5-5 and J usage is TRBJ2-7; maybe TRBD1 (6 bases). Trimming stripped 2 bases from V and 7 bases from J, with 16 bases between. The CDR3 runs 14 residues. CDR1 and CDR2 (germline): SGHKS, YYEKEE (reference sequence). As DNA, the CDR3 is TGTGCCAGCAGCTTAGACAGGCCCACTGGAGAGCAGTACTTC. Encoded protein: CASSLDRPTGEQYF.

The CDR3 DNA follows: TGCGCCAGCAGCCAAGAGCCGGGGGGGCTGACCTCCTACGAGCAGTACTTC. This sequence encodes CASSQEPGGLTSYEQYF. The rearrangement links TRBV4-3 to TRBJ2-7; TRBD2 agrees at 8 bases. Germline V gene lookup returns CDR1 LGHNA and CDR2 YSLEER. V shed 0 bases, J shed 0 bases, and the junction held 7 bases outside the gene matches. The CDR3 runs 17 residues.

The table lists this clonotype with many counts. This sequence joins TRBV3-1 and TRBJ1-1; D possibly corresponds to TRBD1 (5 bases). This CDR3 has 13 residues. Trimming cost V 0 bases and J 7 bases, with 9 bases left between them. Per germline, CDR1 LGHDT and CDR2 YNNKEL (reference sequence). Here the CDR3 reads CASSQDWGDEAFF. Written as DNA, the CDR3 is TGTGCCAGCAGCCAAGATTGGGGGGATGAAGCTTTCTTT.